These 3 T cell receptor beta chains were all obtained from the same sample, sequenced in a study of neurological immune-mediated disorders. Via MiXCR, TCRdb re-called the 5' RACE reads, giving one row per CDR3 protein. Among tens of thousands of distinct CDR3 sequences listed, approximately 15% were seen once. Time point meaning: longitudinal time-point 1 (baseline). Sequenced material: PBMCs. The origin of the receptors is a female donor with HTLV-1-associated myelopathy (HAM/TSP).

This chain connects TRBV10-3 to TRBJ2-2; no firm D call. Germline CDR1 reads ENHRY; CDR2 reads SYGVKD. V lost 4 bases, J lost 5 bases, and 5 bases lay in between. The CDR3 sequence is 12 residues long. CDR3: CAISGETGELFF. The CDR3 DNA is TGTGCCATCAGTGGCGAAACCGGGGAGCTGTTTTTT.

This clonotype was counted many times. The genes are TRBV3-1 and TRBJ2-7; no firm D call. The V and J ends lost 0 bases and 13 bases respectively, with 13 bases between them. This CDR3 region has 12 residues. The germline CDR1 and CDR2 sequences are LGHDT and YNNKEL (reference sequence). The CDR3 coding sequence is TGTGCCAGCAGCCAAGATCAAAGGCGCGTTTACTTC. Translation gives CASSQDQRRVYF.

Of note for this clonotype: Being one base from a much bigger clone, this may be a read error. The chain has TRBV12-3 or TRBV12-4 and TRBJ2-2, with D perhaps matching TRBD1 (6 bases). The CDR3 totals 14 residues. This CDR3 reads CVSSVQGEVGELFF. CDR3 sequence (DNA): TGTGTCAGCAGTGTACAGGGAGAGGTCGGGGAGCTGTTTTTT.